This T cell receptor (beta chain) was sequenced during a study of regulatory T cells in long-lasting Graves disease. The CDR3 is 13 residues long. Germline V gene lookup returns CDR1 SQVTM and CDR2 ANQGSEA. V trimming: 5 bases; J trimming: 4 bases; junction bases outside the gene matches: 7. This clonotype was counted at least ten times. The antigen is undetermined. Study results and limitations: Persistent cases of Graves' showed reduced TCR diversity relative to newly diagnosed patients.

Time point of the sample: persistent/refractory GD, antithyroid drugs over 5 years with positive TRAb. From RNA extracted from PBMCs, the TCR library was made. Construction of TCR beta libraries relied on iRepertoire HTBI primers and on Arm-PCR targeting CDR3 regions. A single record per CDR3 protein comes from TCRdb applying MiXCR to the multiplex PCR reads. The table includes around 460,000 distinct CDR3 sequences, roughly 21% detected once. The rearrangement links TRBV29-1 to TRBJ2-7, with TRBD1 matching over 8 bases. The material was peripheral blood mononuclear cells (PBMCs), obtained when the disease was refractory, from a patient treated with antithyroid drugs. The sequence came from a female donor with Graves disease. The CDR3 DNA is TGCAGCGTTACCGGGACAGGTTCATACGAGCAGTACTTC. Translated, it gives CSVTGTGSYEQYF.